This T cell receptor (beta chain) was captured by sequencing in a study of blood T cell repertoires in COVID-19 (dated by TCRdb to 2018 to 2021). At the level of the whole study: Samples from collaborators originated in the United States, Italy and Spain and spanned both the acute and convalescent phases of COVID-19. The prospective study material was composed of cDNA or gDNA derived from T cells, B-cell-depleted T cells, or PBMCs. Deeply sampled blood TCRbeta repertoires from subjects exposed to, actively infected with, or recovered from COVID-19 were included in the dataset. The repertoires were made available in a free public database intended to serve as a resource for research on the immune response to SARS-CoV-2. The samples were drawn from two sources: the first 160 participants of the ongoing ImmuneRACE study, and fewer than 1,500 subjects contributed by 6 global collaborators. Sample metadata almost always included a de-identified subject ID, COVID-19 status, age in years and sex. Where HLA class I and class II types were available, the types were taken from metadata supplied by the sample provider, not from assay-based typing. The paper's findings and limits, for the study overall: The quantity of clinical and demographic metadata differed by source and by participant and was supplied without curation.

In the case of this clone: The antigen this receptor binds is unknown. It has no much larger one-base neighbor in the sample; base qualities were not kept.

In the prospective study, participants were roughly 18 to 95 years old, resided in 24 geographic areas of the United States, and were enrolled through a virtual design. In the prospective study, participants were assigned to cohorts based on the clinical history participants reported in a screening survey and a study questionnaire. In the prospective study, whole blood, serum and a nasopharyngeal or oropharyngeal swab were collected from each participant by mobile phlebotomists. Additional blood draws and questionnaires over an approximately 2-month period could optionally be provided by prospective study participants. Before DNA extraction, blood samples from the prospective study were shipped at room temperature or frozen. For CDR1 and CDR2, the germline V gene (reference sequence) lists LNHNV and YYDKDF. V drops 0 bases and J drops 0 bases, leaving 24 bases in between. The CDR3 holds 21 amino acids from the cysteine to the phenylalanine. The read is trimmed to its CDR3 DNA, 63 bases read in frame from base 1.

TCRbeta CDR3 regions were amplified from genomic DNA by means of the immunoSEQ Assay, a bias-controlled multiplex PCR. The study's processing was this. Nucleated cell counts per sample were estimated from amplification of reference gene primers within the assay. To quantify the absolute abundance of each unique TCRbeta CDR3 rearrangement, sequence reads were collapsed and filtered. For each sample, productive Simpson clonality was calculated by taking the square root of Simpson's diversity index across productive rearrangements. Entries here come from immuneACCESS through TCRdb and include only in-frame sequences with V and J called. Some clones fail to appear in such tables; in the studies checked, an unresolved V gene covers under half of the shortfall, and the cause of the remainder is unknown. V and J calls and clone size are those listed in that table; D and trimming were worked out from the DNA. Counted in this sample were about 340,000 clones; 65% to 90% of them appeared once. The ten largest account for around 4.2% of the sample.

The sequence links TRBV15 to TRBJ2-1; the D gene is perhaps TRBD2, on 5 matching bases. The sequence was obtained from a woman in her 40s with acute COVID-19. The specimen sequenced was PBMCs or T cells enriched from blood (not recorded which). The CDR3 has the sequence CATSRDKTPMRSGFSYNEQFF. The DNA sequence follows: TGTGCCACCAGCAGAGACAAAACCCCCATGAGGAGCGGATTCTCCTACAATGAGCAGTTCTTC.